Each of the 21 T cell receptor beta chains below was sequenced from the same sample in a study of radiotherapy plus CTLA-4 blockade in lung cancer. Assay used: immunoSEQ multiplex PCR; TCRdb lists only in-frame clones, some missing. Of about 62,000 clones in the sample, less than 85% are singletons; the top ten hold about 3%. The sample consisted of peripheral blood, taken from a patient treated with radiotherapy plus ipilimumab. The receptors come from a human donor with non-small cell lung cancer who had a complete response to radiotherapy plus ipilimumab.

This clone was counted once. This sequence joins TRBV11-3 and TRBJ2-2, with TRBD2 matching 14 bases. V dropped 5 bases and J dropped 5; count of bases not matched to a gene: 13. From germline, CDR1 is SGHNT and CDR2 YENEEA. The CDR3 sequence is 19 residues long. The CDR3 loop reads CASSPGLAGGVRVTGELFF. The CDR3 DNA reads as TGTGCCAGCAGCCCCGGACTAGCGGGAGGCGTTAGAGTTACCGGGGAGCTGTTTTTT. The full variable domain, rest sourced from reference TRBV11-3 and TRBJ2-2, is EAGVVQSPRYKIIEKKQPVAFWCNPISGHNTLYWYLQNLGQGPELLIRYENEEAVDDSQLPKDRFSAERLKGVDSTLKIQPAELGDSAVYLCASSPGLAGGVRVTGELFFGEGSRLTVL.

CDR3 in DNA: TGTGCCAGCAGTCCCACCCTGACAGGGAACTATGGCTACACCTTC. Protein sequence: CASSPTLTGNYGYTF. This chain joins TRBV28 and TRBJ1-2; TRBD1 matches at 7 bases. After removal of 5 bases from V and 2 bases from J, the junction contained 8 bases not matched to a gene. Germline V gene sequence: CDR1 MDHEN, CDR2 SYDVKM. The CDR3 is made up of 15 amino acids.

This clone was detected once. The CDR3 DNA follows: TGTGCCCGCGCCCGTTTACAGGTGGGTAAGAATGAAAAACTGTTTTTT. Protein: CARARLQVGKNEKLFF. The chain couples TRBV28 to TRBJ1-4; TRBD1 might be the D (5 bases). V dropped 11 bases and J dropped 5 bases, with 24 bases sitting between them. The CDR3 spans 16 residues. Looked up from germline, CDR1 is MDHEN and CDR2 is SYDVKM.

This chain uses TRBV10-3 with TRBJ2-5; TRBD2 matches at 8 bases. Germline V gives CDR1 ENHRY, CDR2 SYGVKD. The J segment lost 11 bases and the V segment lost 5 bases, leaving 16 bases of the junction unmatched. The CDR3 is 15 residues long. The CDR3 sequence is CAISSTSGTAGEQYF. The CDR3 DNA reads TGTGCCATCAGTTCCACTAGCGGCACCGCGGGGGAGCAGTACTTC.

CDR3 loop: CASSYSGGLSGELFF. The CDR3 nucleotides are TGCGCCAGCAGCTACTCGGGGGGCCTGTCCGGGGAGCTGTTTTTT. The chain has TRBV4-1 and TRBJ2-2; possibly TRBD2 for D (7 bases). Trimming left V 5 bases short and J 6 bases short, with 16 bases between. Germline V gene lookup returns CDR1 MGHRA and CDR2 YSYEKL. This CDR3 spans 15 amino acids.

This clone was counted once. The V call is TRBV4-3, the J call TRBJ1-2; 11 bases align to TRBD1. V gave up 0 bases and J gave up 4 bases; unmatched junction bases: 1. This CDR3 region has 15 residues. Per germline, CDR1 LGHNA and CDR2 YSLEER. DNA for the CDR3: TGCGCCAGCAGCCAAGAGGGACAGGGGGGCTATGGCTACACCTTC. It codes for CASSQEGQGGYGYTF.

The chain uses TRBV7-8 and TRBJ1-2, with D unclear. The CDR3 length is 14 residues. Germline lookup yields CDR1 SGHVS and CDR2 FQNEAQ. V shed 4 bases and J shed 8 bases, with 17 bases lying between them. In nucleotides, the CDR3 is TGTGCCAGCAGCTCGAGCCCGGGAGGGAAAGGCTACACCTTC. Its protein product is CASSSSPGGKGYTF.

The chain couples TRBV6-5 to TRBJ2-2, with D maybe TRBD2 (5 bases). From germline, CDR1 is MNHEY and CDR2 SVGAGI. The CDR3 is made up of 15 amino acids. The V end lost 3 bases, the J end lost 4 bases, and 12 bases lay between the germline ends. The CDR3 sequence: CASSYRIASTGELFF. For the CDR3, the DNA is TGTGCCAGCAGTTATCGGATAGCGTCCACCGGGGAGCTGTTTTTT.

V usage is TRBV7-9 and J usage is TRBJ2-2; D uncertain. Germline loops: CDR1 SEHNR, CDR2 FQNEAQ (reference sequence). The CDR3 totals 15 residues. V was clipped by 2 bases and J by 1 base, with 8 bases between them. CDR3 coding DNA: TGTGCCAGCAGCTTATATAGACAGAACACCGGGGAGCTGTTTTTT. It codes for CASSLYRQNTGELFF.

The chain uses TRBV6-5 and TRBJ2-2, with a possible D match to TRBD2 (6 bases). CDR1 and CDR2 (germline): MNHEY, SVGAGI. Trimming shortened V by 1 base and J by 7 bases, and 7 bases separated the two germline ends. This CDR3 is 13 amino acids long. In nucleotides, the CDR3 is TGTGCCAGCAGTTACTGGGGGGACGGGGAGCTGTTTTTT. It translates to CASSYWGDGELFF.

The J gene is TRBJ2-3, the V gene TRBV7-2; TRBD2 matches at 9 bases. This CDR3 is built from 16 residues. In germline, CDR1 is SGHTA, CDR2 FQGNSA. V shed 4 bases and J 1 base; nucleotides not matched to a gene: 6. The CDR3 is CASSSDIAGGTDTQYF. CDR3 DNA: TGTGCCAGCAGCTCCGACATAGCGGGGGGCACAGATACGCAGTATTTT.

This clone was counted only a few times. V gene TRBV6-6 combines with J gene TRBJ1-6; no reliable D call. Trimming left V 4 bases short and J 7 bases short, with 11 bases between. The CDR3 has 14 amino acids. Germline loops: CDR1 MNHNY, CDR2 SVGAGI (reference sequence). Here the CDR3 DNA reads TGTGCCAGCAGTTTTAGAGAGAGGAATTCACCCCTCCACTTT. Protein sequence: CASSFRERNSPLHF.

CDR3 residues: CASSNTGPGETQYF. The CDR3 bases are TGTGCCAGCAGTAACACAGGGCCTGGGGAGACCCAGTACTTC. This sequence joins TRBV7-2 and TRBJ2-5; a weak D match, TRBD1 (6 bases). V lost 6 bases to trimming and J lost 5 bases, with 16 bases between them. The CDR3 spans 14 residues. Germline V gene sequence: CDR1 SGHTA, CDR2 FQGNSA.

The V and J genes are TRBV5-8 and TRBJ1-2; D might be TRBD1 (6 bases). CDR3 length equals 13 residues. V lost 4 bases and J 8 bases, leaving 15 bases between the germline ends. Germline-derived CDR1 and CDR2 are SGHTS and YDEGEE. CDR3: CASSPGRGQGYTF. The CDR3 nucleotides read TGTGCCAGCAGCCCAGGCAGGGGCCAAGGCTACACCTTC.

Worth noting for this clone: Its ends do not fully match the called genes, so a read error is possible. The CDR3: CANSPFGGSGTGNEQYF. The CDR3 DNA reads TGTGCCAACTCACCGTTTGGTGGGTCCGGGACAGGGAACGAGCAGTACTTC. V usage is TRBV18 and J usage is TRBJ2-7; TRBD1 matches at 9 bases. CDR1 is KGHSH and CDR2 is LQKENI in the germline V gene. The CDR3 is made up of 17 amino acids.

This sequence joins TRBV30 and TRBJ2-7, with a possible D match to TRBD1 (6 bases). CDR1 and CDR2 (germline): GTSNPN, SVGIG (reference sequence). Trimming left V 0 bases short and J 3 bases short, with 12 bases between. The CDR3 consists of 14 residues. This CDR3 is CAWSVGGFSYEQYF. The CDR3 DNA follows: TGTGCCTGGAGTGTAGGGGGTTTTAGCTACGAGCAGTACTTC. Full variable domain (outside the CDR3, taken from reference TRBV30 and TRBJ2-7): SQTIHQWPATLVQPVGSPLSLECTVEGTSNPNLYWYRQAAGRGLQLLFYSVGIGQISSEVPQNLSASRPQDRQFILSSKKLLLSDSGFYLCAWSVGGFSYEQYFGPGTRLTVT.

The genes are TRBV6-1 and TRBJ1-1; D is perhaps TRBD1 (6 bases). The CDR3 has 14 amino acids. CDR1 and CDR2 from the germline V gene are MNHNS and SASEGT. Trimming pared 6 bases from V and 11 bases from J, leaving 22 bases between. Here the CDR3 DNA reads TGTGCCAGCAGATACACAGGGACGCTCCCAGACGCTTTCTTT. It codes for CASRYTGTLPDAFF.

The chain is built from TRBV7-8 and TRBJ2-7; 11 bases are a match to TRBD2. V lost 5 bases and J lost 3; bases outside the gene matches: 6. Germline assignment: CDR1 SGHVS and CDR2 FQNEAQ. The CDR3 has 15 residues. Here the CDR3 DNA reads TGTGCCAGCAGCACCCGACTAGCGGGACTCTACGAGCAGTACTTC. Protein: CASSTRLAGLYEQYF.

The chain couples TRBV28 to TRBJ2-1; the D gene is possibly TRBD2 (5 bases). This CDR3 is 13 amino acids long. Germline V gene data show CDR1 as MDHEN and CDR2 as SYDVKM. The V gene lost 6 bases and the J gene lost 8 bases, with 14 bases spanning the gap. The CDR3 DNA reads TGTGCCAGCAGGGGAGAGGAATTTTATGAGCAGTTCTTC. Its translation is CASRGEEFYEQFF.

This chain connects TRBV5-5 to TRBJ1-1; D is perhaps TRBD1 (5 bases). Trimming took 1 base from V and 4 from J, leaving 26 bases between them. CDR1 is SGHKS and CDR2 is YYEKEE in the germline V gene (reference sequence). This CDR3 spans 19 amino acids. In nucleotides, the CDR3 is TGTGCCAGCAGCTTGTTTCGGGCTGTGCCAGGGCTAGAACGCACTGAAGCTTTCTTT. It codes for CASSLFRAVPGLERTEAFF.

V is TRBV7-2 and J is TRBJ2-7, with TRBD1 matching over 8 bases. Germline trimming cut 3 bases from V and 3 bases from J; bases unmatched to any gene: 4. Germline CDR1 reads SGHTA; CDR2 reads FQGNSA. The CDR3 sequence is 14 residues long. This chain's CDR3 is CASSFDRGRYEQYF. Written as DNA, the CDR3 is TGTGCCAGCAGCTTTGACAGGGGCCGCTACGAGCAGTACTTC.